The sequence of this T cell receptor beta chain was determined in a study of cytomegalovirus exposure and HLA in healthy donors. In the PCR, 60 Vbeta and 13 Jbeta primers were used. Profiling relied on immunoSEQ multiplex PCR, and the TCRdb table lists in-frame clones only, not all of them. The sample carries approximately 150,000 clones, about four fifths recorded once. Germline CDR1 and CDR2: SGHRS and YFSETQ. V lost 4 bases to trimming and J lost 4 bases, with 24 bases between them. The CDR3 sequence is 17 residues long. The specimen sequenced was PBMCs. The rearrangement uses TRBV5-1 and TRBJ2-7; D may be TRBD2 (6 bases). The sequence was obtained from a young man in good health and CMV-seronegative. This chain's CDR3 is CASSPLKGLPIIYEQYF. In DNA form, the CDR3 reads TGCGCCAGCAGCCCGTTGAAGGGACTCCCGATCATATACGAGCAGTACTTC. Full variable domain (missing parts from reference TRBV5-1 and TRBJ2-7): KAGVTQTPRYLIKTRGQQVTLSCSPISGHRSVSWYQQTPGQGLQFLFEYFSETQRNKGNFPGRFSGRQFSNSRSEMNVSTLELGDSALYLCASSPLKGLPIIYEQYFGPGTRLTVT.